This T cell receptor beta chain stems from a study of Graves' ophthalmopathy and Graves' hyperthyroidism. This clonotype was recorded many times. Its target is not known. Whole-study findings and limits: The model's ophthalmopathy progression predictions had 55% to 71% sensitivity and less than 85% specificity.

Germline CDR1 is MNHEY and CDR2 is SVGAGI. This CDR3 region has 14 residues. V shed 5 bases and J 4 bases; nucleotides not matched to a gene: 6. All donors with ophthalmopathy were recorded as having moderate-to-severe activity, CAS ≥3, NOSPECS ≥4 and a duration under 3 months. If patients had other autoimmune diseases, uncontrolled infections, pregnancy or lactation, they were excluded. For repertoire sequencing, the TCR beta CDR3 regions were amplified from RNA transcripts. Second-round multiplex PCR followed a first-round RT-PCR using HTBI primers. Using its own MiXCR run on the multiplex PCR reads, TCRdb lists one record per CDR3 protein. The sample has some 150,000 distinct CDR3 sequences; around 39% are singletons.

This chain connects TRBV6-5 to TRBJ1-2; 8 nucleotides agree with TRBD1. This TCR was sampled from a man aged 30 to 39 with Graves' ophthalmopathy. Sequenced: peripheral blood. The CDR3 bases are TGTGCCAGCAGTCCGGACAGGGCCGCCTATGGCTACACCTTC. Its translation is CASSPDRAAYGYTF.